The 15 T cell receptor beta chains in this list originate from one sample, sequenced in a study of tumor-infiltrating lymphocytes in primary liver carcinoma. The researchers produced TCR beta cDNA from about 510 ng total RNA with a constant-region primer. Libraries for TCR beta were built through three nested multiplex PCR rounds, which together made up a slightly modified ARM-PCR procedure. In the first two PCR rounds, TRBV1-TRBV30 forward primers were paired with a C-beta reverse primer, and each round lasted approximately 9 cycles. TCRdb itself ran the multiplex PCR reads through MiXCR, one entry per CDR3 protein. In the table there are about 200,000 distinct CDR3 sequences, 65% of which are singletons. Blood RNA was derived from unsorted whole blood, and germline DNA was extracted too. Specimen: peripheral blood. These receptors were obtained from a woman aged 60-75 years with primary liver carcinoma and hepatitis B virus infection.

This clonotype was seen only a few times. This may come from a read error, since a much larger clone is one base off. The V and J genes are TRBV6-2 or TRBV6-3 and TRBJ2-7, with D unresolved. This CDR3 is built from 13 residues. Germline CDR1 MNHEY, CDR2 SVGEGT. The V and J ends lost 2 bases and 1 base respectively, with 6 bases between them. The DNA for the CDR3 is TGTGCCAGCAGTTACGAGGTATCCTACGAGCAGTACTTC. Protein: CASSYEVSYEQYF.

The table lists this clonotype with many counts. The DNA for the CDR3 is TGTGCCAGCAGGGAGAACAATGAGCAGTTCTTC. Protein sequence: CASRENNEQFF. The rearrangement uses TRBV6-6 and TRBJ2-1; D gene ambiguous. Trimming cost V 6 bases and J 5 bases, with 5 bases left between them. Germline CDR1 reads MNHNY; CDR2 reads SVGAGI (reference sequence). The CDR3 runs to 11 residues.

The chain has TRBV7-3 and TRBJ2-1, with 9 bases aligning to TRBD2. This CDR3 comprises 15 residues. Germline V CDR1 and CDR2: SGHTA, FQGTGA. The trim removed 2 bases at V and 5 bases at J, leaving 4 bases unmatched. The CDR3 nucleotides read TGTGCCAGCAGCTTAGGCGGGAGGGACGACAATGAGCAGTTCTTC. Translation gives CASSLGGRDDNEQFF.

In regard to this clonotype: This sequence may be a read error, since a much larger clone differs from it by one base. CDR3 DNA sequence: TGTGCCAGCAGTGACGGCTACTATGGCTACATCTTC. This translates into CASSDGYYGYIF. V usage is TRBV6-1 and J usage is TRBJ1-2; no firm D call. Germline lookup yields CDR1 MNHNS and CDR2 SASEGT. The CDR3 loop spans 12 amino acids.

A remark on this clonotype: A junction boundary mismatches the germline segment, possibly from a read error. The CDR3 loop reads CASNLGQPQHF. CDR3 nucleotides: TGTGCCAGCAATTTAGGTCAGCCCCAGCATTTT. The genes are TRBV12-3 or TRBV12-4 and TRBJ1-5; D not resolved. The CDR3 runs to 11 residues.

A single count supports this clonotype. Sequence at one end of the junction differs from germline and may be a read error. The chain recombines TRBV11-2 with TRBJ2-3; 8 nucleotides align to TRBD2. Per the germline V gene, CDR1 is SGHAT and CDR2 is FQNNGV. CDR3 size: 16 residues. The CDR3 DNA is TGTGCCAGCGGCCGAGGACTAGCAGCCACCACAGATACACAGTATTTT. This translates into CASGRGLAATTDTQYF.

Points on this clonotype: A junction boundary mismatches the germline segment, possibly from a read error. V and J are TRBV5-4 and TRBJ2-2; 7 nucleotides line up with TRBD2. This CDR3 is 16 amino acids long. Germline V lookup: CDR1 SGHNT, CDR2 YYREEE (reference sequence). CDR3 region: CASSSVGGRPTGVLFF. The CDR3 nucleotides read TGTGCCAGCAGCTCGGTCGGCGGGAGACCCACCGGGGTGCTGTTTTTT.

Details on this clonotype: At one boundary the junction diverges from the germline segment, which might be a read error. The chain links TRBV11-2 to TRBJ2-3; 8 bases match TRBD2. This CDR3 is built from 16 residues. Germline V gene sequence: CDR1 SGHAT, CDR2 FQNNGV. As DNA, the CDR3 is TGTGCCAGCAGCCTTAGACCGGGACTAGGCACAGATACGGAGTATTTT. It specifies CASSLRPGLGTDTEYF.

This clonotype has more than one count but fewer than ten. A much larger clone sits a single nucleotide away, making a read error possible. V usage is TRBV12-3 or TRBV12-4 and J usage is TRBJ2-5; D gene unclear. This CDR3 contains 14 residues. The CDR3 DNA follows: TGTGTCAGCAGTCACCGACCGAAACAAGAGACCCAGTACTTC. Residues: CVSSHRPKQETQYF.

The sample holds many counts of this clonotype. The gene calls are TRBV12-5 and TRBJ2-1; D gene uncertain. Trimming left V 2 bases short and J 3 bases short, with 2 bases between. CDR3 length equals 12 residues. The germline V gene has CDR1 LGHNT and CDR2 FRNRAP. CDR3 sequence reads: CASGLIYNEQFF. The CDR3 DNA is TGTGCTAGTGGTTTGATCTACAATGAGCAGTTCTTC.

On this clonotype: This may come from a read error, since a much larger clone is one base off. This rearrangement joins TRBV12-3 or TRBV12-4 to TRBJ1-1; weak D call: TRBD1 (5 bases). The CDR3 runs 14 residues. The CDR3 bases are TGTGTCAGCAGTTTCCGGGACGTGAACACTGAAGCTTTCTTT. This gives the protein CVSSFRDVNTEAFF.

Regarding this clonotype: A much bigger clone sits one base away, suggesting this may be a read error. V usage is TRBV5-5 and J usage is TRBJ1-5, with D possibly being TRBD1 (6 bases). Germline CDR1 and CDR2: SGHKS and YYEKEE (reference sequence). The CDR3 covers 17 residues. V was cut by 1 base and J by 1 base, with 15 bases left in between. The CDR3 coding sequence is TGTGCCAGCAGCTTGCCCGGGGGGGGCCGAAGCAATCAGCCCCAGCATTTT. Translation: CASSLPGGGRSNQPQHF.

As for this clonotype: As the CDR3 is not closed by the conserved phenylalanine or tryptophan, this likely results from a read error. The J gene is TRBJ1-1, the V gene TRBV11-3, with TRBD1 identical over 7 bases. CDR3 length: 17 residues. Germline V gives CDR1 SGHNT, CDR2 YENEEA. The CDR3 nucleotides are TGTGCCAGCATCTTAGATCCCCAGGGGGATCTGAACACTGAAGCTTTCTCT. This gives the protein CASILDPQGDLNTEAFS.

This clonotype occurred many times. This rearrangement joins TRBV10-1 to TRBJ2-1, with D hard to call. The CDR3 totals 15 residues. V gave up 6 bases and J gave up 4 bases, with 16 bases separating them. The V gene's germline CDR1 is WNHNN and CDR2 SYGVQD (reference sequence). The CDR3 loop is CASRVGRNFYNEQFF. Here the CDR3 DNA reads TGCGCCAGCAGGGTCGGGCGGAACTTTTACAATGAGCAGTTCTTC.

This clonotype is a singleton in its sample. Without the conserved terminal phenylalanine or tryptophan, this CDR3 likely stems from a read error. This rearrangement joins TRBV13 to TRBJ2-1; 9 nucleotides match TRBD2. Germline assignment: CDR1 PRHDT and CDR2 FYEKMQ (reference sequence). This CDR3 has 15 residues. CDR3 coding DNA: TGTGTCAGCAGCTTTGTAGGCGGGAGGGACAATGAGCAGTTCCTC. It yields the protein CVSSFVGGRDNEQFL.